This record concerns one T cell receptor (beta chain) sequence. These data originate in a study of shared T cell receptors in the human thymus. Method: immunoSEQ multiplex PCR; TCRdb's copy keeps in-frame clones and lacks some. The profile shows some 660,000 clones, about 87% of them singletons. V was cut by 1 base and J by 6 bases, with 17 bases left in between. The CDR3 has 15 residues. Germline CDR1 reads SGHTS; CDR2 reads YDEGEE. These data are also associated with another study on human thymus T cells. That investigation notes: Thymus tissue was removed during corrective cardiac surgery. There appeared to be biased usage of V and J genes in thymic and blood repertoires.

The TCR sequence derives from a boy under two years old with a congenital heart defect. The chain is built from TRBV5-8 and TRBJ2-7, with a weak D call TRBD2 (5 bases). The specimen sequenced was thymocytes. CDR3 region: CASSLRRETSSEQYF. The DNA for the CDR3 is TGTGCCAGCAGCTTGCGAAGGGAGACTTCAAGCGAGCAGTACTTC.